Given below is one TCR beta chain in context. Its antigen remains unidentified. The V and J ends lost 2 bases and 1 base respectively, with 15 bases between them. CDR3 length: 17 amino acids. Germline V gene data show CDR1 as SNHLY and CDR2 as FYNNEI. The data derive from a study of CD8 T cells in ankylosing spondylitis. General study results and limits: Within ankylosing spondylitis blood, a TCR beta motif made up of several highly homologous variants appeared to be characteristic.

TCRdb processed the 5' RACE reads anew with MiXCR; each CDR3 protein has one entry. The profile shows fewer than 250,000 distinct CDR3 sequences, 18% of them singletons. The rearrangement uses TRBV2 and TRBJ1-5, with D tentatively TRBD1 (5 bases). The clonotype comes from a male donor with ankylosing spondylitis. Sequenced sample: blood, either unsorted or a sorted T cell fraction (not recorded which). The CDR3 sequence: CASSESQGGGSNQPQHF. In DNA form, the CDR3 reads TGTGCCAGCAGTGAATCCCAGGGCGGGGGAAGCAATCAGCCCCAGCATTTT.